The 10 T cell receptor beta chains given below trace back to one sample, sequenced in a study of T cells in women clearing cervical HPV infection. Some clones are missing from TCRdb's copy, which holds only in-frame ones; the method was immunoSEQ multiplex PCR. Its table records roughly 20,000 clones. Sequenced input: blood buffy coat. The source is a woman between 18 and 70 years old with a cervical HPV16 infection that either progressed to CIN3+ or cleared (not recorded which).

Of note for this clone: Read data end 3 residues before the CDR3 end; the end is taken from the germline J gene. The rearrangement joins TRBV2 to TRBJ1-5, with no clear D. The germline V gene encodes CDR1 SNHLY and CDR2 FYNNEI. Trimming removed 8 bases at V and 6 bases at J, with 14 bases between. The CDR3 spans 13 residues. The CDR3 sequence: CASETHLSQPQHF. The part of the CDR3 DNA that was read is TGTGCCAGCGAGACTCATTTGAGTCAGCCC.

Regarding this clone: The read finishes 3 residues shy of the CDR3 end, and the germline J gene is used to complete it. This chain joins TRBV5-1 and TRBJ2-3; tentative D call: TRBD2 (5 bases). V was shortened by 0 bases and J by 0 bases, with 11 bases between the two germline ends. Germline V gene sequence: CDR1 SGHRS, CDR2 YFSETQ. The CDR3 runs to 16 residues. Here the CDR3 reads CASSLEFRTSTDTQYF. The sequenced CDR3 bases are TGCGCCAGCAGCTTGGAGTTCAGGACTAGCACAGATACG.

As regards this clone: The read comes to an end 3 residues before the CDR3 does, leaving the germline J gene to fill in the end. The chain combines TRBV13 with TRBJ2-5; 7 bases agree with TRBD2. Trimming took 3 bases from V and 0 from J; bases not matched to a gene: 7. There are 16 residues in the CDR3. Per the germline V gene, CDR1 is PRHDT and CDR2 is FYEKMQ (reference sequence). The CDR3 sequence: CASSLGLSGYQETQYF. Incomplete CDR3 DNA: TGTGCCAGCAGCTTGGGACTTAGCGGGTACCAAGAGACC.

On this clone: The read ends 3 residues shy of where the CDR3 ends; the end is completed using the germline J gene. This rearrangement joins TRBV11-2 to TRBJ2-5; no reliable D call. The CDR3 totals 13 residues. Germline CDR1 is SGHAT and CDR2 is FQNNGV. V was pared by 1 base and J by 6 bases, with 9 bases between. The CDR3 sequence is CASSLAVRKTQYF. The CDR3 bases that were read are TGTGCCAGCAGCTTAGCGGTTAGAAAGACC.

Details on this clone: The read ends 3 residues shy of where the CDR3 ends; the end is completed using the germline J gene. The gene calls are TRBV27 and TRBJ2-5, with 11 positions matching TRBD2. The V segment lost 5 bases and the J segment 1 base; nucleotides outside the gene matches: 12. This CDR3 contains 18 residues. From germline, CDR1 is MNHEY and CDR2 SMNVEV (reference sequence). CDR3 bases read: TGTGCCAGCAGTCTAACAACCGGACTAGCGGGTCTCCAAGAGACC. It is translated as CASSLTTGLAGLQET. The full-length CDR3 reads as CASSLTTGLAGLQETQYF.

CDR3 DNA (partial): TGTGCCTGGAACCGGGACAGCTACGAG. Its protein is CAWNRDSYE. The full CDR3 protein is CAWNRDSYEQYF. The chain links TRBV30 to TRBJ2-7; the match to TRBD1 covers 7 bases. The read ends 3 residues early relative to the CDR3; the germline J gene fills the gap. Trimming removed 4 bases from V and 3 bases from J; junction bases left unmatched: 3. The germline V gene encodes CDR1 GTSNPN and CDR2 SVGIG (reference sequence). The CDR3 extends over 12 amino acids.

Of note for this clone: The sequence runs out 3 residues before the end of the CDR3; the remainder is reconstructed from the germline J gene. The rearrangement joins TRBV19 to TRBJ2-3; D uncertain. The length of the CDR3 is 14 residues. The V gene's germline CDR1 is LNHDA and CDR2 SQIVND (reference sequence). The sequenced CDR3 bases are TGTGCCAGTAGTATGGCAGGTCTCAATCAGCCG. It translates to CASSMAGLNQP. The CDR3, in full, reads CASSMAGLNQPQYF. Filled out from reference TRBV19 and TRBJ2-3, the complete variable domain reads DGGITQSPKYLFRKEGQNVTLSCEQNLNHDAMYWYRQDPGQGLRLIYYSQIVNDFQKGDIAEGYSVSREKKESFPLTVTSAQKNPTAFYLCASSMAGLNQPQYFGPGTRLTVL.

On this clone: The read ends 3 residues early relative to the CDR3; the germline J gene fills the gap. The chain carries TRBV2 and TRBJ1-6; perhaps TRBD1 as D (5 bases). The CDR3 covers 14 residues. CDR1 is SNHLY, CDR2 FYNNEI, per germline. Trimming took 7 bases from V and 7 from J, leaving 14 bases between them. CDR3 protein: CASKGQAPNSPLHF. The sequenced CDR3 bases are TGTGCCAGCAAGGGGCAGGCCCCAAATTCACCC.

Considering frequency, this clone is medium-sized. Read coverage stops 3 residues before the CDR3 terminus; the germline J gene supplies the remainder. V is TRBV2 and J is TRBJ2-2, with 9 bases lining up with TRBD1. Germline loops: CDR1 SNHLY, CDR2 FYNNEI. CDR3 length: 16 amino acids. The J segment lost 1 base and the V segment lost 6 bases, leaving 6 bases of the junction unmatched. This CDR3 reads CASRLQGAGNTGELFF. The sequenced CDR3 bases are TGTGCCAGCAGACTACAGGGGGCAGGGAACACCGGGGAG.

Comment on this clone: The read stops 3 residues short of the end of the CDR3; the missing end is completed from the germline J gene. The J gene is TRBJ1-2, the V gene TRBV7-9; 8 positions match TRBD1. The CDR3 consists of 13 residues. Germline V gene lookup returns CDR1 SEHNR and CDR2 FQNEAQ (reference sequence). CDR3 bases read: TGTGCCAGCAGCAACAGGGGGGCCTACGAC. It yields the protein CASSNRGAYD. The whole CDR3 region reads CASSNRGAYDYTF.